These T cell receptor beta chains were read from a single sample in a study of cytomegalovirus exposure and HLA in healthy donors. Sequencing was performed with immunoSEQ multiplex PCR; in TCRdb, only in-frame clones are kept and a portion is missing. The table has some 56,000 clones, around nine tenths seen once. The material sequenced was PBMCs. These receptors originate from a young man in good health and CMV-seronegative. The CDR3 runs from the conserved cysteine through the conserved F or W.

v_call	j_call	cdr3_aa
TRBV6-5	TRBJ2-7	CASSEIGTGSYEQYF
TRBV9	TRBJ2-1	CASSVGEGDFSYNEQFF
TRBV27	TRBJ2-1	CASQDGRRAGEQFF
TRBV28	TRBJ1-1	CASSYILTGGSHRF
TRBV15	TRBJ2-5	CATSRKTGEETQYF
TRBV4-2	TRBJ2-1	CASSQETGSEQFF
TRBV27	TRBJ2-7	CASSFPDIYYSYEQYF
TRBV6-5	TRBJ2-5	CASTAAFAETQYF
TRBV9	TRBJ1-3	CASSDPGASIYF
TRBV6-5	TRBJ2-7	CASSRDRGVNEQYF
TRBV5-1	TRBJ2-5	CASSRTQPRWDREETQYF
TRBV28	TRBJ1-5	CASRLDRGNNQPQHF
TRBV19	TRBJ1-2	CASSTSTGTYGYTF
TRBV28	TRBJ1-1	CASSLPDSDKAFF
TRBV2	TRBJ2-2	CASSRQGANTGELFF
TRBV27	TRBJ1-5	CASSRWGGADSQPQHF
TRBV7-3	TRBJ1-4	CASSSLLTGSNEKLFF
TRBV7-2	TRBJ2-7	CASSWASSGQYEQYF
TRBV20-1	TRBJ2-1	CSAYRADEQFF
TRBV6-1	TRBJ2-5	CASSEATGQGGETQYF
TRBV7-6	TRBJ2-3	CASSSGPAFADTQYF
TRBV5-6	TRBJ2-3	CASSPGTSGRRLGDTQYF
TRBV20-1	TRBJ1-4	CSVQGGEKLFF
TRBV15	TRBJ2-1	CATSRDRASGRDISYNEQFF
TRBV27	TRBJ1-5	CASSSFSQGFGNQPQHF
TRBV28	TRBJ2-7	CASRPQQGIPSREQYF
TRBV18	TRBJ1-4	CASSPGQGPEKLFF
TRBV28	TRBJ2-1	CASSFNDREGLFF
TRBV7-7	TRBJ2-3	CASSLAAEGDTQYF
TRBV7-8	TRBJ1-1	CASSSRQGRENTEAFF
TRBV7-2	TRBJ2-2	CASWGLAGSGELFF
TRBV4-1	TRBJ2-3	CASSQDAGGSSTDTQYF
TRBV5-6	TRBJ2-3	CASSLDGTSGTDTQYF
TRBV7-9	TRBJ2-1	CASSFFVRGDNEQFF
TRBV5-1	TRBJ2-3	CASSLGGTSSTDTQYF
TRBV6-4	TRBJ2-1	CASSDTGVVDHNEQFF
TRBV7-8	TRBJ2-5	CASSLGAASGRATQYF
TRBV4-3	TRBJ1-5	CASSQGGNQPQHF
TRBV10-3	TRBJ2-2	CAISDPGVANTGELFF
TRBV18	TRBJ2-1	CASSPGLAGDNEQFF
TRBV9	TRBJ2-2	CASSVLENTGELFF
TRBV7-6	TRBJ2-3	CASSLAAGSTDTQYF
TRBV27	TRBJ1-1	CASRPTTGVANTEAFF
TRBV28	TRBJ2-3	CASSLAFLQAPQYF
TRBV16	TRBJ2-3	CASSQSDRATDTQYF